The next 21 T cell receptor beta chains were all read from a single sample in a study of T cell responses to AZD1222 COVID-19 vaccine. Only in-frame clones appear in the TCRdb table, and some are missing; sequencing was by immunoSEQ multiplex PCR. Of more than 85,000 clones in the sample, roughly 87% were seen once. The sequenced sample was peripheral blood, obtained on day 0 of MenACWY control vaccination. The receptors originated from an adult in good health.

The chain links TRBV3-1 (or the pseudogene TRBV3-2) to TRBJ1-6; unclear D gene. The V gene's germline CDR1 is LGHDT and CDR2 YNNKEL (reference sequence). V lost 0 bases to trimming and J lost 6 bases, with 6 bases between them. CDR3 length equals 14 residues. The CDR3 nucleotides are TGTGCCAGCAGCCAAGACTGGGGTAATTCACCCCTCCACTTT. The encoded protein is CASSQDWGNSPLHF.

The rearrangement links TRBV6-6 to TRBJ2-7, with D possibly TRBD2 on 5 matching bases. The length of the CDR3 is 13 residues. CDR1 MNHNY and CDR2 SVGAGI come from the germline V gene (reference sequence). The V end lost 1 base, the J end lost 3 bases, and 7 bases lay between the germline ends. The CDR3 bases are TGTGCCAGCAGTTACTTCGCGGGCTACGAGCAGTACTTC. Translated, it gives CASSYFAGYEQYF.

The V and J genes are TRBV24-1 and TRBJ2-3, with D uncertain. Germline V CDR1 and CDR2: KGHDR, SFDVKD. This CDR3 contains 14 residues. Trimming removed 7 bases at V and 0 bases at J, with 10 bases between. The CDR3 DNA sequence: TGTGCCACCAGATCGCGAATTAGCACAGATACGCAGTATTTT. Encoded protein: CATRSRISTDTQYF.

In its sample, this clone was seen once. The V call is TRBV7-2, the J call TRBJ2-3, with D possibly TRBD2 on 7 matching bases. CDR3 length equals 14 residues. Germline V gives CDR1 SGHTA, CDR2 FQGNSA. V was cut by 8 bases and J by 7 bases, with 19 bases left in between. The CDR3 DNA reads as TGTGCCAGCGATGGGGGGGGGCCCGTTAATACGCAGTATTTT. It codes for CASDGGGPVNTQYF.

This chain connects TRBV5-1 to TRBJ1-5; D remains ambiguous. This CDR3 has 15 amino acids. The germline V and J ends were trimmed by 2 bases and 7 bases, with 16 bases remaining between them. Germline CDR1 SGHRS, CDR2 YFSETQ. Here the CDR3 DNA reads TGCGCCAGCAGCTTTGACGGAGGTGGTGGACAGCCCCAGCATTTT. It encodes CASSFDGGGGQPQHF.

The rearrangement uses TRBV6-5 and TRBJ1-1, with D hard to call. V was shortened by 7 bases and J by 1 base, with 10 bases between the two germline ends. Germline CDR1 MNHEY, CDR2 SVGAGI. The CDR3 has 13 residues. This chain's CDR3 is CASTQGRNTEAFF. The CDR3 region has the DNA TGTGCCAGCACCCAAGGACGGAACACTGAAGCTTTCTTT.

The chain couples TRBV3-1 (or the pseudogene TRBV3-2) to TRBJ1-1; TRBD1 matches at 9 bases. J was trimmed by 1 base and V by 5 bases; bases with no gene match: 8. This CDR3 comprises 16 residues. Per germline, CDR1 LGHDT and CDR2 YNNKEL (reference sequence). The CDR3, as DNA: TGTGCCAGCAGCTCACAGGGGGCCTATCCGAACACTGAAGCTTTCTTT. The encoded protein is CASSSQGAYPNTEAFF.

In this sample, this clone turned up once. CDR3 bases: TGTGCCAGCAGTTACCAAGGCCAAGGCAGTACCTATGGCTACACCTTC. Translated: CASSYQGQGSTYGYTF. The V and J genes are TRBV6-5 and TRBJ1-2; D gene ambiguous. This CDR3 comprises 16 residues. Looked up from germline, CDR1 is MNHEY and CDR2 is SVGAGI. The V end lost 2 bases, the J end lost 4 bases, and 17 bases lay between the germline ends.

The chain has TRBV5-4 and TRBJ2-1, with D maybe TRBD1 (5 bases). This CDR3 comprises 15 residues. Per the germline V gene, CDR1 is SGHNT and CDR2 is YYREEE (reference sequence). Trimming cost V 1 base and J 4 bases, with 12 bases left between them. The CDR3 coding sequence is TGTGCCAGCAGCTTGCGGCAGGGTGGTTACAATGAGCAGTTCTTC. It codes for CASSLRQGGYNEQFF.

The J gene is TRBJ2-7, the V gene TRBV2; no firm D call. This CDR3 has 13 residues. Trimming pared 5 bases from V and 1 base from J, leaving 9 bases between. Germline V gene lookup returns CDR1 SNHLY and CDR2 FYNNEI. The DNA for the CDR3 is TGTGCCAGCAGTCCACTCGGATCCTACGAGCAGTACTTC. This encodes CASSPLGSYEQYF.

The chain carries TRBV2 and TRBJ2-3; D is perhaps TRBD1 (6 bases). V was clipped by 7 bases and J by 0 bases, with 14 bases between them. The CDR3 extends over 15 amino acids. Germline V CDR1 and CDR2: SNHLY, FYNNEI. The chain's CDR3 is CASIPRDTSTDTQYF. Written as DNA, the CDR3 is TGTGCCAGCATTCCTCGGGACACAAGCACAGATACGCAGTATTTT. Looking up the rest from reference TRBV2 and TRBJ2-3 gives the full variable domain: EPEVTQTPSHQVTQMGQEVILRCVPISNHLYFYWYRQILGQKVEFLVSFYNNEISEKSEIFDDQFSVERPDGSNFTLKIRSTKLEDSAMYFCASIPRDTSTDTQYFGPGTRLTVL.

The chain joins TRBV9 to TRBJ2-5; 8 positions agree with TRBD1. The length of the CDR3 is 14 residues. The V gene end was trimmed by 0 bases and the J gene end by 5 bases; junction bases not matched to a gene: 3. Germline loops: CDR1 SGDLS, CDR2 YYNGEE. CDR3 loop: CASSVAPGGETQYF. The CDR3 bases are TGTGCCAGCAGCGTAGCTCCAGGGGGCGAGACCCAGTACTTC.

CDR3 nucleotide sequence: TGTGCCAGTACACTAGCGGGAGGGAGCTACAATGAGCAGTTCTTC. Translation gives CASTLAGGSYNEQFF. The chain is built from TRBV19 and TRBJ2-1, with 13 bases matching TRBD2. CDR1 LNHDA and CDR2 SQIVND come from the germline V gene (reference sequence). The CDR3 covers 15 residues. J was trimmed by 3 bases and V by 7 bases; bases with no gene match: 3.

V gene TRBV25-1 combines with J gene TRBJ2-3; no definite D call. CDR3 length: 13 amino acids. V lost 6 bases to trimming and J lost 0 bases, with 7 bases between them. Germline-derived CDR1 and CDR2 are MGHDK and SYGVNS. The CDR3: CASRPDSTDTQYF. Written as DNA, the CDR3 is TGTGCCAGCAGACCCGATAGCACAGATACGCAGTATTTT. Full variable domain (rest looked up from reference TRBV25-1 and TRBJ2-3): EADIYQTPRYLVIGTGKKITLECSQTMGHDKMYWYQQDPGMELHLIHYSYGVNSTEKGDLSSESTVSRIRTEHFPLTLESARPSHTSQYLCASRPDSTDTQYFGPGTRLTVL.

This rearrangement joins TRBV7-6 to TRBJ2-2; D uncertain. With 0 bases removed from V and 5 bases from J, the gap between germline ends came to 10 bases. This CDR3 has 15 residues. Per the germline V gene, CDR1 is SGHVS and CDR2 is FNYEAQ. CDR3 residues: CASSLAPGRTGELFF. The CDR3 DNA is TGTGCCAGCAGCTTAGCCCCCGGACGGACCGGGGAGCTGTTTTTT.

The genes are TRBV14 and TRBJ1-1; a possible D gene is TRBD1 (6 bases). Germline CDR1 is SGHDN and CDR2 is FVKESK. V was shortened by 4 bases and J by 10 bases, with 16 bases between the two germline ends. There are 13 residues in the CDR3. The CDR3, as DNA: TGTGCCAGCAGCCTATTGAGGACAGCTTCAGCTTTCTTT. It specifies CASSLLRTASAFF. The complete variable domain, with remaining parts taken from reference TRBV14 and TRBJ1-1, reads EAGVTQFPSHSVIEKGQTVTLRCDPISGHDNLYWYRRVMGKEIKFLLHFVKESKQDESGMPNNRFLAERTGGTYSTLKVQPAELEDSGVYFCASSLLRTASAFFGQGTRLTVV.

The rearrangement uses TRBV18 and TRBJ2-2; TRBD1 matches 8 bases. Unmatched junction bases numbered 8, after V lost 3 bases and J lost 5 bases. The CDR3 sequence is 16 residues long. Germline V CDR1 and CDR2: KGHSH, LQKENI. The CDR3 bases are TGTGCCAGCTCACCCGAGGTGCAGGGGGCGACCGGGGAGCTGTTTTTT. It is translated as CASSPEVQGATGELFF.

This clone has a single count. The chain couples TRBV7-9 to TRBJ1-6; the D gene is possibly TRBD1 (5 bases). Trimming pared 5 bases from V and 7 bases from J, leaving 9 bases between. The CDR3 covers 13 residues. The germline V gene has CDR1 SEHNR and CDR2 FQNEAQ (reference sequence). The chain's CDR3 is CASSQGWNSPLHF. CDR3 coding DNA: TGTGCCAGCAGCCAGGGCTGGAATTCACCCCTCCACTTT.

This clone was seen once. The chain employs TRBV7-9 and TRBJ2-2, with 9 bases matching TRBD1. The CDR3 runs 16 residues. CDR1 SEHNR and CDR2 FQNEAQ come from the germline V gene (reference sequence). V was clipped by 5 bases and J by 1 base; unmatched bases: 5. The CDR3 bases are TGTGCCAGCAGCCCGGGACAGGGCGAGAACACCGGGGAGCTGTTTTTT. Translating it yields CASSPGQGENTGELFF.

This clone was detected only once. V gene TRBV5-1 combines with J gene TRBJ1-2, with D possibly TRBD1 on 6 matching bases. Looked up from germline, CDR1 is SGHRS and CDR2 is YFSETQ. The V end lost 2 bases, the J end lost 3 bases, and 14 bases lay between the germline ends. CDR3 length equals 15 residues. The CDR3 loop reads CASSLQGNVDYGYTF. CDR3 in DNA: TGCGCCAGCAGCTTACAGGGAAACGTTGACTATGGCTACACCTTC. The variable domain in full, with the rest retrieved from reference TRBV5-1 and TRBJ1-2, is KAGVTQTPRYLIKTRGQQVTLSCSPISGHRSVSWYQQTPGQGLQFLFEYFSETQRNKGNFPGRFSGRQFSNSRSEMNVSTLELGDSALYLCASSLQGNVDYGYTFGSGTRLTVV.

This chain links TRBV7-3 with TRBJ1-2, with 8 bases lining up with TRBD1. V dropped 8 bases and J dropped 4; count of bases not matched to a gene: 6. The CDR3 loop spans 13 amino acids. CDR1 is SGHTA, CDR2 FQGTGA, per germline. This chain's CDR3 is CASSQQGAYGYTF. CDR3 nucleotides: TGTGCCAGCTCCCAGCAGGGGGCCTATGGCTACACCTTC.